The 14 T cell receptor beta chains in this list originate from one sample, sequenced in a study of shared clonotypes between healthy human individuals. Data came from immunoSEQ multiplex PCR; TCRdb stores just in-frame clones and leaves some out. The sample has over a million clones, around three quarters seen once. Input material: memory CD4+ T cells from PBMCs. Subset noted: CD45RA-negative fraction. The source of these receptors is a young man in good health. Some clones in this sample may be carry-over from other donors' samples.

This clone was seen a handful of times. This chain links TRBV6-1 with TRBJ2-1, with 8 bases lining up with TRBD1. The CDR3 length is 13 residues. CDR1 and CDR2 (germline): MNHNS, SASEGT. The ends lost 4 bases at V and 9 bases at J; junction bases unmatched: 5. The DNA of the CDR3 is TGTGCCAGCAGTGCAGACAGGGGAGGTGAGCAGTTCTTC. This encodes CASSADRGGEQFF.

The V gene is TRBV6-1, the J gene TRBJ1-5; D is undetermined. The CDR3 extends over 13 amino acids. The V gene lost 6 bases and the J gene lost 4 bases, with 10 bases spanning the gap. Germline CDR1 is MNHNS and CDR2 is SASEGT. The CDR3 bases are TGTGCCAGCAGCTACACTTTAAATCAGCCCCAGCATTTT. It encodes CASSYTLNQPQHF.

The CDR3 protein is CASSQDRVRYGYTF. The CDR3 bases are TGTGCCAGCAGCCAAGACAGGGTTCGTTATGGCTACACCTTC. The chain is built from TRBV5-4 and TRBJ1-2; 7 nucleotides match TRBD1. J was trimmed by 5 bases and V by 4 bases; bases with no gene match: 8. Germline V gene sequence: CDR1 SGHNT, CDR2 YYREEE (reference sequence). The CDR3 sequence is 14 residues long.

This chain uses TRBV11-2 with TRBJ2-1; 9 positions agree with TRBD2. The CDR3 spans 19 residues. J was trimmed by 6 bases and V by 1 base; bases with no gene match: 16. Germline assignment: CDR1 SGHAT and CDR2 FQNNGV. The CDR3 is CASSLGGVSGRKWANEQFF. The DNA of the CDR3 is TGTGCCAGCAGCTTAGGAGGGGTTAGCGGGAGAAAATGGGCCAATGAGCAGTTCTTC.

The V and J genes are TRBV11-3 and TRBJ1-3; 8 bases are shared with TRBD1. V lost 5 bases, J lost 7 bases, and 4 bases stayed unmatched. Germline V gene lookup returns CDR1 SGHNT and CDR2 YENEEA. This CDR3 is 13 amino acids long. CDR3 sequence reads: CASSRGQGNTIYF. The CDR3 DNA sequence: TGTGCCAGCAGCCGAGGACAGGGTAACACCATATATTTT. Using reference TRBV11-3 and TRBJ1-3 for the parts outside the CDR3, the full variable domain is EAGVVQSPRYKIIEKKQPVAFWCNPISGHNTLYWYLQNLGQGPELLIRYENEEAVDDSQLPKDRFSAERLKGVDSTLKIQPAELGDSAVYLCASSRGQGNTIYFGEGSWLTVV.

The chain recombines TRBV9 with TRBJ2-3; D is unresolved. The CDR3 is made up of 14 amino acids. Germline CDR1 SGDLS, CDR2 YYNGEE. V shed 4 bases and J shed 5 bases, with 14 bases lying between them. The chain's CDR3 is CASSPRQLGDTQYF. The CDR3 DNA sequence: TGTGCCAGCAGCCCCCGACAACTGGGAGATACGCAGTATTTT.

The rearrangement uses TRBV5-4 and TRBJ2-7, with D maybe TRBD2 (7 bases). The V end lost 2 bases, the J end lost 3 bases, and 15 bases lay between the germline ends. The CDR3 has 15 residues. Per the germline V gene, CDR1 is SGHNT and CDR2 is YYREEE (reference sequence). The CDR3 sequence: CASSFQPGEGYEQYF. CDR3 sequence (DNA): TGTGCCAGCAGCTTCCAACCAGGGGAGGGCTACGAGCAGTACTTC.

This chain connects TRBV5-6 to TRBJ1-1; tentative D call: TRBD1 (5 bases). Trimming left V 3 bases short and J 4 bases short, with 19 bases between. The CDR3 sequence is 16 residues long. The germline CDR1 and CDR2 sequences are SGHDT and YYEEEE. This chain's CDR3 is CASSSGAAGRSTEAFF. CDR3 DNA sequence: TGTGCCAGCAGCTCTGGGGCGGCAGGGAGATCCACTGAAGCTTTCTTT.

The V call is TRBV7-3, the J call TRBJ2-2; D unclear. Germline-derived CDR1 and CDR2 are SGHTA and FQGTGA. V lost 5 bases to trimming and J lost 9 bases, with 16 bases between them. This CDR3 comprises 14 residues. The CDR3 region is CASSTNPSDRELFF. In DNA, the CDR3 is TGTGCCAGCAGCACCAACCCAAGTGACCGGGAGCTGTTTTTT.

The chain is built from TRBV5-1 and TRBJ2-2; D may correspond to TRBD1 or TRBD2 (5 bases each). Germline V CDR1 and CDR2: SGHRS, YFSETQ. The CDR3 is 15 amino acids. V was shortened by 3 bases and J by 0 bases, with 9 bases between the two germline ends. Written as DNA, the CDR3 is TGCGCCAGCAGCTCGGGACCGCCGAACACCGGGGAGCTGTTTTTT. Translation gives CASSSGPPNTGELFF.

CDR3 DNA: TGTGCCTGGAGAGACATTCAGGGGACTGGGGAAAAACTGTTTTTT. It specifies CAWRDIQGTGEKLFF. This chain links TRBV30 with TRBJ1-4; the D gene is possibly TRBD1 (6 bases). Trimming removed 3 bases from V and 8 bases from J, with 19 bases in between. The germline V gene encodes CDR1 GTSNPN and CDR2 SVGIG (reference sequence). The CDR3 runs to 15 residues.

J is TRBJ1-2 and V is TRBV28; 7 bases are a match to TRBD1. J lost 6 bases, V lost 10 bases, and 8 bases had no gene match. The CDR3 covers 12 residues. Looked up from germline, CDR1 is MDHEN and CDR2 is SYDVKM. The CDR3 loop reads CATFLRGNGYTF. As DNA, the CDR3 is TGTGCCACATTCCTCAGGGGGAATGGCTACACCTTC.

V and J are TRBV6-5 and TRBJ2-7; D gene uncertain. With 2 bases removed from V and 4 bases from J, the gap between germline ends came to 15 bases. Germline lookup yields CDR1 MNHEY and CDR2 SVGAGI. The CDR3 loop spans 15 amino acids. CDR3 DNA: TGTGCCAGCAGTTACGTGCCCGCTCTCTCATACGAGCAGTACTTC. This encodes CASSYVPALSYEQYF.

The chain employs TRBV5-1 and TRBJ1-3; a weak D match, TRBD1 (5 bases). Germline V gene sequence: CDR1 SGHRS, CDR2 YFSETQ. V shed 3 bases and J shed 0 bases, with 10 bases lying between them. CDR3 size: 15 residues. The CDR3 region is CASSYSGDSGNTIYF. The CDR3 bases are TGCGCCAGCAGCTATTCGGGGGACTCTGGAAACACCATATATTTT.